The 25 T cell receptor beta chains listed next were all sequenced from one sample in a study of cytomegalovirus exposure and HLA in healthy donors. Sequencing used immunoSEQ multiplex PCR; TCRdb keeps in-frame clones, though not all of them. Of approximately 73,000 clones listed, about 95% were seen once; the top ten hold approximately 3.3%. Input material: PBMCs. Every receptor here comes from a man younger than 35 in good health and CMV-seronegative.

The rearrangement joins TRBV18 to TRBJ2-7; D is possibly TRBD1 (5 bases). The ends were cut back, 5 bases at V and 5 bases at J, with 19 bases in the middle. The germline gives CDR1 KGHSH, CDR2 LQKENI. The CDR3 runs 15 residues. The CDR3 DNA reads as TGTGCCAGCTCAGATCGGACAACAGCATTCCACGAGCAGTACTTC. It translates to CASSDRTTAFHEQYF.

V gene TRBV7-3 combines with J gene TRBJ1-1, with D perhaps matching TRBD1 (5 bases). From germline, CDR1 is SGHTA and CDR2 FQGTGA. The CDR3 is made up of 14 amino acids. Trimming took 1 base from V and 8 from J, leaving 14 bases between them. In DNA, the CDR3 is TGTGCCAGCAGCTTAAGTCGGGGGAACCCCGAAGCTTTCTTT. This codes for CASSLSRGNPEAFF.

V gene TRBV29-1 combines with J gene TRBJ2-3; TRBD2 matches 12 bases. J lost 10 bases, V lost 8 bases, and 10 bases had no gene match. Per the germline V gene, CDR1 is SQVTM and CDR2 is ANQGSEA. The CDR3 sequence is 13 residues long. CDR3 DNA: TGCAGCACTTGGACTAGCGGGGCGGATCCGCAGTATTTT. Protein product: CSTWTSGADPQYF.

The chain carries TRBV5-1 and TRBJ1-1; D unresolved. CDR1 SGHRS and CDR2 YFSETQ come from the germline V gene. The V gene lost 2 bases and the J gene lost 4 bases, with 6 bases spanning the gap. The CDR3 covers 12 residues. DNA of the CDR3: TGCGCCAGCAGCTTTGAGGGCACTGAAGCTTTCTTT. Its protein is CASSFEGTEAFF.

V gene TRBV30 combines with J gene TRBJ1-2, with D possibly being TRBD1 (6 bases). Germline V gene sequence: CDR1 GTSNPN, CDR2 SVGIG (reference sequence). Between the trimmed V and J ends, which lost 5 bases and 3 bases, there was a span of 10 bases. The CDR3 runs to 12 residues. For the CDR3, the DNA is TGTGCCTGGGGGGGCGCCGACTATGGCTACACCTTC. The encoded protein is CAWGGADYGYTF.

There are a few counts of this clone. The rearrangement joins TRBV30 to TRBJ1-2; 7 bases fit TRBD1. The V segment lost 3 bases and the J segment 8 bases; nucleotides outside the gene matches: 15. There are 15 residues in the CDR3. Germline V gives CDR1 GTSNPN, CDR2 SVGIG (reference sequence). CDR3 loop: CAWRVTGQALLGYTF. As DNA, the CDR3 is TGTGCCTGGAGAGTAACAGGACAGGCGCTACTCGGCTACACCTTC.

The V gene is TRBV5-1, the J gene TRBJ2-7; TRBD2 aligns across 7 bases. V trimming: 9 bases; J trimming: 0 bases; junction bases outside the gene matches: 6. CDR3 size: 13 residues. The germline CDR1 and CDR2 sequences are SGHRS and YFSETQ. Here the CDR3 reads CATSGGNSYEQYF. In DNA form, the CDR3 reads TGCGCCACCTCGGGGGGAAACTCCTACGAGCAGTACTTC.

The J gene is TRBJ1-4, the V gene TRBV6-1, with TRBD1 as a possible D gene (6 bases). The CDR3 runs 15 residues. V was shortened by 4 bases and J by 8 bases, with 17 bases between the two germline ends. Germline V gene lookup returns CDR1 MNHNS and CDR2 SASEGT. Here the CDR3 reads CASSVETGWREKLFF. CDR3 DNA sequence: TGTGCCAGCAGTGTGGAAACAGGGTGGCGAGAAAAACTGTTTTTT.

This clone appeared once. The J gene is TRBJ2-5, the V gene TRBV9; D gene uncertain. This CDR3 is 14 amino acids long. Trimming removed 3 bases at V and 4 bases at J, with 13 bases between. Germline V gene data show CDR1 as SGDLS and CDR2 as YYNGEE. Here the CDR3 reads CASSADTPLETQYF. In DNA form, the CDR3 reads TGTGCCAGCAGCGCAGACACCCCCCTAGAGACCCAGTACTTC. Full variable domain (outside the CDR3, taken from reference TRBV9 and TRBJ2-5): DSGVTQTPKHLITATGQRVTLRCSPRSGDLSVYWYQQSLDQGLQFLIQYYNGEERAKGNILERFSAQQFPDLHSELNLSSLELGDSALYFCASSADTPLETQYFGPGTRLLVL.

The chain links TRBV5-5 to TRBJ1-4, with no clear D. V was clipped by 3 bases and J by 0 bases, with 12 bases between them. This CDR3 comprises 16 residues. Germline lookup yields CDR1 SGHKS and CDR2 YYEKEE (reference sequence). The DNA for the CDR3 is TGTGCCAGCAGCTCTGGACGGAGGGCAACTAATGAAAAACTGTTTTTT. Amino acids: CASSSGRRATNEKLFF.

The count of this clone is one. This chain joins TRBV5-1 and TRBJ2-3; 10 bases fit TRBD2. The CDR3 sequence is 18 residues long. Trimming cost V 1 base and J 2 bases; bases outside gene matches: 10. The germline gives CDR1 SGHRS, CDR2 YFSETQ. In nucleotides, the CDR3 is TGCGCCAGCAGCTTGTTAGCGGGGGGCGTACTACACACAGATACGCAGTATTTT. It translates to CASSLLAGGVLHTDTQYF.

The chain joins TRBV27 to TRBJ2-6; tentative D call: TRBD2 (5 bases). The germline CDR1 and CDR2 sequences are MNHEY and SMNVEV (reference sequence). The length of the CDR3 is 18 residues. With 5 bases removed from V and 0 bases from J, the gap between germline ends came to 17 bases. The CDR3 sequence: CASSPTSGINSGANVLTF. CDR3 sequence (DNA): TGTGCCAGCAGTCCAACCTCCGGGATCAACTCTGGGGCCAACGTCCTGACTTTC.

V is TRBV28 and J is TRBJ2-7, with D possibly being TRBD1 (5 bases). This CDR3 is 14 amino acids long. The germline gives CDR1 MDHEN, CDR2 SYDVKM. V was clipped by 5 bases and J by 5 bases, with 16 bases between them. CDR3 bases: TGTGCCAGCAGTACCTCATCGCTAGGGGACGAGCAGTACTTC. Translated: CASSTSSLGDEQYF.

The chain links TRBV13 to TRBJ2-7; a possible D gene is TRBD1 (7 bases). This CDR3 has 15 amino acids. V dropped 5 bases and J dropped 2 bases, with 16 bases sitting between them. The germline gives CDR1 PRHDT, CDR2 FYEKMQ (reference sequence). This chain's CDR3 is CASSPLQGGAYEQYF. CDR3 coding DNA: TGTGCCAGCAGCCCCCTCCAGGGGGGCGCCTACGAGCAGTACTTC.

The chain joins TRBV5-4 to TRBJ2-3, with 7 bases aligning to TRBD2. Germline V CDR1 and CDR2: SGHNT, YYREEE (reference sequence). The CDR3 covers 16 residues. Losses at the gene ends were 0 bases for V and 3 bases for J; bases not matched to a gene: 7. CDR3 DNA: TGTGCCAGCAGCTTGGCCGGGGGGTACCAGACAGATACGCAGTATTTT. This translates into CASSLAGGYQTDTQYF.

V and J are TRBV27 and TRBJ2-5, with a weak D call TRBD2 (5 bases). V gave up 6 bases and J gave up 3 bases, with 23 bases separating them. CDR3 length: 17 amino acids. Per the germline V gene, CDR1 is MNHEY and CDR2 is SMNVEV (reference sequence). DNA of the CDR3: TGTGCCAGCAGGCCCCTGGAATCCCAATCCGGGGAAGAGACCCAGTACTTC. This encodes CASRPLESQSGEETQYF.

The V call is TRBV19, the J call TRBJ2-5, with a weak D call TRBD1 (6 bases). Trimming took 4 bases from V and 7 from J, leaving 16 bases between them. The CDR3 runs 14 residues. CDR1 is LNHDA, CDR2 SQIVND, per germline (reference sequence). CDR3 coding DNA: TGTGCCAGTAGTACCCAACAGGGCGGTGGGACCCAGTACTTC. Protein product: CASSTQQGGGTQYF.

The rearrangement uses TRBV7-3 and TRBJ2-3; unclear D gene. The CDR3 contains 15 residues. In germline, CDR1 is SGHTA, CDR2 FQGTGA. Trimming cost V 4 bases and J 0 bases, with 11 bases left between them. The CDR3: CASSSMTSSTDTQYF. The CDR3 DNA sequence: TGTGCCAGCAGCTCAATGACATCTAGCACAGATACGCAGTATTTT.

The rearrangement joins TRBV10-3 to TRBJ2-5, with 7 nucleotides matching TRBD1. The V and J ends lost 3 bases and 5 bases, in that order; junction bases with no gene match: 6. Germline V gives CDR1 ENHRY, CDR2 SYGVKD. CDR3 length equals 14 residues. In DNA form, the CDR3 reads TGTGCCATCAGTGACCAGAGGGGGCTGGAGACCCAGTACTTC. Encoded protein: CAISDQRGLETQYF.

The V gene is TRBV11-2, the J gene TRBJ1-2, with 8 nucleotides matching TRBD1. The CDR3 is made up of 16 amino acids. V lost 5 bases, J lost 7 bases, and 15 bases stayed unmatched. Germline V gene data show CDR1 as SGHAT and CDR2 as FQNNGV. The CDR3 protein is CASSTAGTGVGVGYTF. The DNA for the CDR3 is TGTGCCAGCAGCACCGCCGGGACAGGAGTTGGTGTTGGCTACACCTTC.

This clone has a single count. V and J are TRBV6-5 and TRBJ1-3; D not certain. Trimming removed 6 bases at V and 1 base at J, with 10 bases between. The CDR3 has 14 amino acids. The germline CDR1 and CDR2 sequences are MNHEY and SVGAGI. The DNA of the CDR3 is TGTGCCAGCAGCTACGGGAGTTCTGGAAACACCATATATTTT. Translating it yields CASSYGSSGNTIYF.

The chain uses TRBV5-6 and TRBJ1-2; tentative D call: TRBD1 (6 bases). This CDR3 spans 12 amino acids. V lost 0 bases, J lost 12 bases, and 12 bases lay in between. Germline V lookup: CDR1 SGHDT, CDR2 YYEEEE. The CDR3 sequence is CASSLAPGADTF. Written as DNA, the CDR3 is TGTGCCAGCAGCTTGGCCCCAGGGGCGGACACCTTC.

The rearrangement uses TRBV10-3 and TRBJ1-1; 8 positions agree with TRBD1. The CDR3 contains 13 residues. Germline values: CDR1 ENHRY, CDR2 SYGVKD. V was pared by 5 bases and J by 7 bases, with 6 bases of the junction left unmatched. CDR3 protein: CAISQGAELEAFF. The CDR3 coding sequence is TGTGCCATCAGTCAGGGGGCCGAGCTTGAAGCTTTCTTT.

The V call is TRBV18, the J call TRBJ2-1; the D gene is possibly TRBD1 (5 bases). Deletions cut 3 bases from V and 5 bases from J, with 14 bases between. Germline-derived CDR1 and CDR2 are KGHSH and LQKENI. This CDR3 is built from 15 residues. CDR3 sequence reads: CASSPPGRGDNEQFF. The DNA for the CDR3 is TGTGCCAGCTCACCCCCGGGTAGGGGTGACAATGAGCAGTTCTTC. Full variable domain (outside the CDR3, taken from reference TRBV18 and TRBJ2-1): NAGVMQNPRHLVRRRGQEARLRCSPMKGHSHVYWYRQLPEEGLKFMVYLQKENIIDESGMPKERFSAEFPKEGPSILRIQQVVRGDSAAYFCASSPPGRGDNEQFFGPGTRLTVL.

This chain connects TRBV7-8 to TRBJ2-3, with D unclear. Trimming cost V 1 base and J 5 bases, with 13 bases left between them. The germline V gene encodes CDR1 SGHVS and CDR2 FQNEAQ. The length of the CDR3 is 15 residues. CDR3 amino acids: CASSLELSLLDTQYF. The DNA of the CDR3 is TGTGCCAGCAGCTTAGAGCTGAGCCTGTTAGATACGCAGTATTTT. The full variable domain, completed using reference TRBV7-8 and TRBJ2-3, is GAGVSQSPRYKVAKRGQDVALRCDPISGHVSLFWYQQALGQGPEFLTYFQNEAQLDKSGLPSDRFFAERPEGSVSTLKIQRTQQEDSAVYLCASSLELSLLDTQYFGPGTRLTVL.